The sequence of this T cell receptor beta chain was determined in a study of shared clonotypes between healthy human individuals. As to this clone: Its antigen remains unidentified.

From germline, CDR1 is SGDLS and CDR2 YYNGEE. The length of the CDR3 is 14 residues. J lost 3 bases, V lost 4 bases, and 5 bases had no gene match. Broader study findings: When naive CD4 clonotypes were compared across a few donors, 4% to 6.5% were shared.

When replicate PCRs were run on sorted subsets, they used approximately 210 ng DNA, roughly 30,000 T cell genomes. Sequenced by immunoSEQ multiplex PCR; TCRdb stores in-frame clones only, minus some. The table lists roughly 2.5 million clones, around 94% of them singletons, with over 0.12% in the top ten. The sequence was collected from a man younger than 35 in good health. The genes are TRBV9 and TRBJ2-7; TRBD1 agrees at 9 bases. The specimen sequenced was naive CD4+ T cells sorted from blood. The subset denotes: CD45RA+ positively selected. CDR3 sequence: CASSLTGGFYEQYF. The CDR3 coding sequence is TGTGCCAGCAGCCTAACAGGGGGCTTCTACGAGCAGTACTTC.